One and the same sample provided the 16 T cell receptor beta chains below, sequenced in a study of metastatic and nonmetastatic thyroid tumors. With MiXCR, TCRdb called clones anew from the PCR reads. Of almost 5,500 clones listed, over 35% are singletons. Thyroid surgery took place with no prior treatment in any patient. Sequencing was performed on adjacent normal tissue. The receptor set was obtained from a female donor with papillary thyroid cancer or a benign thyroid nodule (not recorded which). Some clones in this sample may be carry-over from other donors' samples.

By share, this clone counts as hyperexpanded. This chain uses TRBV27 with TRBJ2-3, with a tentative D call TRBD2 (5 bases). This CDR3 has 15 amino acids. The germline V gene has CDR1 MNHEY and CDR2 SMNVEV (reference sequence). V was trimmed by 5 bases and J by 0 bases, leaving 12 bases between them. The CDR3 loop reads CASSGGGSSTDTQYF. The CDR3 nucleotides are TGTGCCAGCAGTGGAGGCGGATCTAGCACAGATACGCAGTATTTT.

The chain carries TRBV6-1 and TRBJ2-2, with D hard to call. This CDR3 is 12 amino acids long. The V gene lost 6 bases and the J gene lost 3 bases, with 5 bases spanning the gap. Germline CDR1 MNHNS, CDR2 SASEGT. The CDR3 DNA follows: TGTGCCAGCAGGAGATACACCGGGGAGCTGTTTTTT. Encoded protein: CASRRYTGELFF.

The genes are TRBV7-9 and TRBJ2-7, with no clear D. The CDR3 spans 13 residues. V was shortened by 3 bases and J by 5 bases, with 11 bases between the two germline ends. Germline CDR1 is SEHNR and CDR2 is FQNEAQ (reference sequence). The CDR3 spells CASSFTQSHEQYF. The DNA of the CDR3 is TGTGCCAGCAGCTTCACACAATCCCACGAGCAGTACTTC.

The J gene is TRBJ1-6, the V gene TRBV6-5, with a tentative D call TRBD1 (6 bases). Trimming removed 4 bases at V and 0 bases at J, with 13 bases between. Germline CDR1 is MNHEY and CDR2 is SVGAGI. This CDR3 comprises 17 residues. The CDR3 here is CASSFRQESSYNSPLHF. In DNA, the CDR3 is TGTGCCAGCAGTTTCCGACAGGAGAGCTCCTATAATTCACCCCTCCACTTT.

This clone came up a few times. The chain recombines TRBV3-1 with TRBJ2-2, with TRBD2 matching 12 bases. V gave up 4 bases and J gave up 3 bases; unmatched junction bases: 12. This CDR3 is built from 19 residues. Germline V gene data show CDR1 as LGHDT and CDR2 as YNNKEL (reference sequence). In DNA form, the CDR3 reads TGTGCCAGCAGCCCGCCCGGACTAGCGGGAATTTCTTACACCGGGGAGCTGTTTTTT. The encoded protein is CASSPPGLAGISYTGELFF.

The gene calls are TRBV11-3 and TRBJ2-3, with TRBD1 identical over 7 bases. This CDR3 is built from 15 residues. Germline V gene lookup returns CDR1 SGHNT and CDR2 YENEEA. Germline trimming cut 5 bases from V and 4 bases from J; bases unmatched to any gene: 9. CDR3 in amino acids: CASSLGQAGADTQYF. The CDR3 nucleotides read TGTGCCAGCAGCCTCGGACAGGCCGGCGCAGATACGCAGTATTTT.

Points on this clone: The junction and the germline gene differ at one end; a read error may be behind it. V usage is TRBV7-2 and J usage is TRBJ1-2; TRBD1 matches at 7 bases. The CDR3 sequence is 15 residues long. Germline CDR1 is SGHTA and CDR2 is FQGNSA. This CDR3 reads CAGSLNNRGGYGYTF. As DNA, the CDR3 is TGTGCCGGCAGCTTGAATAACAGGGGTGGCTATGGCTACACCTTC. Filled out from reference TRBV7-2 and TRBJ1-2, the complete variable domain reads GAGVSQSPSNKVTEKGKDVELRCDPISGHTALYWYRQSLGQGLEFLIYFQGNSAPDKSGLPSDRFSAERTGGSVSTLTIQRTQQEDSAVYLCAGSLNNRGGYGYTFGSGTRLTVV.

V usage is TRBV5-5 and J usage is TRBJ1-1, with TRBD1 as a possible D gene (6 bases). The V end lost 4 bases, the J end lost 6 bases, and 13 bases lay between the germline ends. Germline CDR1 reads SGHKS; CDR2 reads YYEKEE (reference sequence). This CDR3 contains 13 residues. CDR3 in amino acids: CASSQGTRPEAFF. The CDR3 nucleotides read TGTGCCAGCAGCCAGGGGACAAGACCTGAAGCTTTCTTT.

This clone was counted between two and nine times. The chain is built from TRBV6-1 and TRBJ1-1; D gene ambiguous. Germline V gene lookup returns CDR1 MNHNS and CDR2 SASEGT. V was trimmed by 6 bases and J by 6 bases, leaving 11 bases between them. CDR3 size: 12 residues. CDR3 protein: CASRPTSSEAFF. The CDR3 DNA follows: TGTGCCAGCAGACCAACATCGTCTGAAGCTTTCTTT.

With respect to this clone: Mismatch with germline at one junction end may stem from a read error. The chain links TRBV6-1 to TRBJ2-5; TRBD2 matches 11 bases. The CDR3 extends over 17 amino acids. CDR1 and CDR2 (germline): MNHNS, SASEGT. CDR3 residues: CASTELAGERGQETQYF. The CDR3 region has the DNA TGTGCCAGCACTGAACTAGCGGGAGAACGGGGACAAGAGACCCAGTACTTC.

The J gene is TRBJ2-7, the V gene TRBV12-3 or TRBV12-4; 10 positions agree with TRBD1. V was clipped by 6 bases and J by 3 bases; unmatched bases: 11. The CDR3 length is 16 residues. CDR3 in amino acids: CASRSPSGTGDYEQYF. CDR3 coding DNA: TGTGCCAGCAGATCCCCAAGCGGGACAGGGGACTACGAGCAGTACTTC.

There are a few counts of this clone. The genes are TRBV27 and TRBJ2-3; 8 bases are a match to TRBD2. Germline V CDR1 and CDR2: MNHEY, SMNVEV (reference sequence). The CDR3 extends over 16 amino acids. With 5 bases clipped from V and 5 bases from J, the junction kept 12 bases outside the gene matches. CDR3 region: CASSPRDPGGGDTQYF. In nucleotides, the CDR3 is TGTGCCAGCAGTCCGCGGGACCCGGGAGGGGGAGATACGCAGTATTTT.

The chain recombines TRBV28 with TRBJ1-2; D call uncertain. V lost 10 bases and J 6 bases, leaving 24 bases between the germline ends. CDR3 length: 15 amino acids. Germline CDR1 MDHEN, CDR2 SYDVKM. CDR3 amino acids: CATHRGLIQDHGYTF. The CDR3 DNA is TGTGCCACCCACAGAGGCCTTATCCAGGATCATGGCTACACCTTC.

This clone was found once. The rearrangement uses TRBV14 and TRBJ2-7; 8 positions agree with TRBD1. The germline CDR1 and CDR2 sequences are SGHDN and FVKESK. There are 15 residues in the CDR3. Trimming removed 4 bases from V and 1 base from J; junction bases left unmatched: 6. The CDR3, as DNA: TGTGCCAGCAGCCGAGGACAGGGAAAGTCCTACGAGCAGTACTTC. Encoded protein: CASSRGQGKSYEQYF.

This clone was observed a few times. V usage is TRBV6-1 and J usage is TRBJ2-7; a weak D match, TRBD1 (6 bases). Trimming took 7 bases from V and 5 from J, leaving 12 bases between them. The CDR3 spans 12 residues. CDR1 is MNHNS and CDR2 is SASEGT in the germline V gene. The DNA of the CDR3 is TGTGCCAGCAAAACAGGGTACAACGAGCAGTACTTC. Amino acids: CASKTGYNEQYF.

The CDR3 bases are TGTGCCAGCAGCCAAGATCGTAGAGCGGGAGGCGGGACCGGGGAGCTGTTTTTT. It specifies CASSQDRRAGGGTGELFF. The chain joins TRBV4-2 to TRBJ2-2, with TRBD2 matching over 9 bases. CDR3 length: 18 residues. Unmatched junction bases numbered 10, after V lost 0 bases and J lost 5 bases. Per germline, CDR1 LGHNA and CDR2 YNFKEQ.